The present T cell receptor beta chain was sequenced within a study of cytomegalovirus exposure and HLA in healthy donors. Looked up from germline, CDR1 is MNHNS and CDR2 is SASEGT. The CDR3 consists of 14 residues. The V and J ends lost 2 bases and 1 base, in that order; junction bases with no gene match: 1. PCR used 60 Vbeta primers and 13 Jbeta primers. Clones were sequenced by immunoSEQ multiplex PCR, and TCRdb holds only the in-frame ones, with some missing. Of about 160,000 clones listed, around 80% are singletons. The TCR comes from a male donor in good health and CMV-seronegative. Sequencing used PBMCs. The chain couples TRBV6-1 to TRBJ1-1; 7 nucleotides match TRBD1. The CDR3 here is CASSERGPNTEAFF. The DNA of the CDR3 is TGTGCCAGCAGTGAAAGGGGGCCGAACACTGAAGCTTTCTTT.